This T cell receptor (beta chain) derives from a study of blood T cell repertoires in COVID-19. Study summary: T cells, B-cell-depleted T cells, or PBMCs supplied cDNA or gDNA.

Some clones are missing from TCRdb's copy, which holds only in-frame ones; the method was immunoSEQ multiplex PCR. Of around 250,000 clones listed, about 86% were seen once; the top ten hold roughly 5%. Germline V gives CDR1 SGHAT, CDR2 FQNNGV. V shed 3 bases and J shed 6 bases, with 12 bases lying between them. The CDR3 contains 14 residues. This clonotype was sampled from a man older than 75 with acute or convalescent COVID-19. Sequencing input: peripheral blood. The gene calls are TRBV11-2 and TRBJ2-1; D might be TRBD2 (6 bases). DNA of the CDR3: TGTGCCAGCAGCTTGGGGACTGCTCTCAATGAGCAGTTCTTC. This codes for CASSLGTALNEQFF.